The sequence of this TCR beta chain was determined in a study of CD8 T cells in Susac syndrome. When the RNA was reverse transcribed, random hexamers were used with an input of about 0.5 to 1 ug. immunoSEQ multiplex PCR amplified TCR beta CDR3 across 54 Vbeta, 13 Jbeta. TCRdb passed the immunoSEQ multiplex PCR reads through MiXCR, listing each CDR3 protein once. The table includes around 50,000 distinct CDR3 sequences, nearly 95% detected once. Germline CDR1 is SGHRS and CDR2 is YFSETQ. This CDR3 spans 16 amino acids. J lost 8 bases, V lost 1 base, and 9 bases had no gene match. The TCR was taken from a human donor in good health. The sample consisted of CD8+ T cells from PBMCs. This chain uses TRBV5-1 with TRBJ2-2; 9 nucleotides align to TRBD2. CDR3 in amino acids: CASSLRREGPSGELFF. In DNA form, the CDR3 reads TGCGCCAGCAGCTTGCGGCGGGAGGGCCCATCGGGGGAGCTGTTTTTT.